This TCR beta chain comes out of a study of T-cell reconstitution after alpha-beta-depleted transplantation in children. Regarding the study as a whole: Once a year had passed after transplant, T-cell counts and diversity came mostly from newly produced T cells. Approximately two months post-transplant, alpha-beta T cells reportedly originated from several hundred expanded graft clones. Some patients showed high day-60 TCRbeta diversity, which derived from surviving recipient T cells and thymic progenitors.

Looked up from germline, CDR1 is MNHNS and CDR2 is SASEGT. CDR3 size: 14 residues. J lost 7 bases, V lost 6 bases, and 8 bases had no gene match. Points on this clonotype: Its antigen is as yet unknown.

TCRbeta library preparation incorporated unique molecular identifiers. TCRdb itself ran the PCR reads through MiXCR, one entry per CDR3 protein. The sample has 450,000 to 550,000 distinct CDR3 sequences, roughly an eighth seen once. Sequences were derived from PBMCs, mostly from graft donor cells, sampled 180 days after TCRalphabeta/CD19-depleted stem cell transplant. V and J are TRBV6-1 and TRBJ2-7; 11 bases are shared with TRBD2. This receptor was obtained from a female patient aged 2-9 years who had a stem cell transplant for aplastic anemia, so the T cells may come from the graft donor. The CDR3, as DNA: TGTGCCAGCAGAACACTAGCGGGAGCTCGGGAGCAGTACTTC. Protein: CASRTLAGAREQYF.